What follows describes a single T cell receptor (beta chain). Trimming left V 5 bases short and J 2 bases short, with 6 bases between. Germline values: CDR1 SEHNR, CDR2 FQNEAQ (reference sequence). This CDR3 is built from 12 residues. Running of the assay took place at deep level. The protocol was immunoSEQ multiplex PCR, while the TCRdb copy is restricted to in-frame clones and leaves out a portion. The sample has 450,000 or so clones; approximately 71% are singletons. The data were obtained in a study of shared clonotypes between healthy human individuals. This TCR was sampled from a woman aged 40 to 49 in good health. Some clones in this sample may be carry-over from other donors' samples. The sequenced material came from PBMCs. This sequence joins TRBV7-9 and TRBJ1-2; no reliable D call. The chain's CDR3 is CASSNANYGYTF. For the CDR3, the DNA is TGTGCCAGCAGCAACGCAAACTATGGCTACACCTTC.